A single sample gave rise to the 25 T cell receptor beta chains below, sequenced in a study of T cell repertoires in aging, cancer and after chemotherapy. Peripheral blood genomic DNA, not sorted cells or RNA, was the template. Rearranged V-D-J TRB sequences were amplified with a mixed TRB-A/B primer pool. TCRdb used MiXCR to reprocess the multiplex PCR reads, holding one entry per CDR3 protein. The sample consists of some 5,000 distinct CDR3 sequences, more than 25% of them appearing once. The specimen sequenced was blood. The receptor source for this set is a human donor with a blood cancer.

This clonotype has more than one count but fewer than ten. The V call is TRBV12-3 or TRBV12-4, the J call TRBJ2-7; 7 nucleotides agree with TRBD1. Trimming removed 6 bases from V and 2 bases from J; junction bases left unmatched: 7. The CDR3 sequence is 14 residues long. The CDR3 DNA reads as TGTGCCAGCAGCTACCAGACAGGGCCCTACGAGCAGTACTTC. It codes for CASSYQTGPYEQYF.

By sample share, this clonotype is medium-sized (0.01 to 0.1%). The chain employs TRBV15 and TRBJ1-3; 7 bases fit TRBD1. The V and J ends lost 0 bases and 1 base, in that order; junction bases with no gene match: 9. Germline V gene lookup returns CDR1 LNHNV and CDR2 YYDKDF (reference sequence). The CDR3 runs 18 residues. CDR3 loop: CATSREIRTGNSGNTIYF. Here the CDR3 DNA reads TGTGCCACCAGCAGAGAGATTAGGACAGGCAATTCTGGAAACACCATATATTTT. The full variable domain, its missing parts supplied by reference TRBV15 and TRBJ1-3, is DAMVIQNPRYQVTQFGKPVTLSCSQTLNHNVMYWYQQKSSQAPKLLFHYYDKDFNNEADTPDNFQSRRPNTSFCFLDIRSPGLGDTAMYLCATSREIRTGNSGNTIYFGEGSWLTVV.

This chain uses TRBV6-5 with TRBJ1-4; weak D call: TRBD1 (6 bases). V dropped 3 bases and J dropped 13 bases, with 24 bases sitting between them. Per the germline V gene, CDR1 is MNHEY and CDR2 is SVGAGI. This CDR3 contains 16 residues. This CDR3 reads CASSYASRGGVWRLFF. The CDR3 coding sequence is TGTGCCAGCAGTTATGCATCCCGAGGGGGGGTCTGGAGACTGTTTTTT.

By share, this clonotype counts as medium-sized. This chain uses TRBV29-1 with TRBJ1-5; a possible D gene is TRBD1 (6 bases). Trimming cost V 5 bases and J 2 bases, with 13 bases left between them. CDR3 size: 14 residues. The germline V gene encodes CDR1 SQVTM and CDR2 ANQGSEA. The DNA for the CDR3 is TGCAGCGTTAGGGGGGGGGCCGGCAATCAGCCCCAGCATTTT. It codes for CSVRGGAGNQPQHF.

The chain combines TRBV30 with TRBJ1-4; unclear D gene. The germline V gene encodes CDR1 GTSNPN and CDR2 SVGIG (reference sequence). V lost 3 bases and J 12 bases, leaving 11 bases between the germline ends. This CDR3 comprises 11 residues. CDR3 nucleotide sequence: TGTGCCTGGAGCGAGTCTACAGAACTGTTTTTT. This sequence encodes CAWSESTELFF.

The table lists this clonotype with a count of one. V and J are TRBV27 and TRBJ1-1; 11 bases agree with TRBD1. Trimming at V came to 2 bases and at J to 0 bases, leaving 5 bases not matched to a gene. The CDR3 runs to 17 residues. Germline CDR1 MNHEY, CDR2 SMNVEV (reference sequence). CDR3 DNA sequence: TGTGCCAGCAGTTTAAGGACAGGGGGCAGGGTGAACACTGAAGCTTTCTTT. It specifies CASSLRTGGRVNTEAFF.

In this sample, this clonotype turned up a few times. This chain uses TRBV27 with TRBJ1-6, with D possibly matching TRBD1 (5 bases). There are 17 residues in the CDR3. V was trimmed by 6 bases and J by 0 bases, leaving 15 bases between them. Germline CDR1 and CDR2: MNHEY and SMNVEV (reference sequence). CDR3 coding DNA: TGTGCCAGCAGCCCAATGGGGGGAAGCTCCTATAATTCACCCCTCCACTTT. Protein product: CASSPMGGSSYNSPLHF.

The chain combines TRBV6-5 with TRBJ2-5, with 13 bases matching TRBD2. Germline V CDR1 and CDR2: MNHEY, SVGAGI. The CDR3 has 16 amino acids. After removal of 2 bases from V and 5 bases from J, the junction contained 5 bases not matched to a gene. CDR3 region: CASSYPRTSGGETQYF. CDR3 sequence (DNA): TGTGCCAGCAGTTACCCTCGGACTAGCGGGGGTGAGACCCAGTACTTC.

The rearrangement joins TRBV5-6 to TRBJ1-3; D not resolved. V dropped 4 bases and J dropped 3 bases, with 8 bases sitting between them. This CDR3 has 13 residues. The germline V gene encodes CDR1 SGHDT and CDR2 YYEEEE. The CDR3 is CASSPDFGNTIYF. The CDR3 nucleotides read TGTGCCAGCAGCCCTGACTTTGGAAACACCATATATTTT.

There are a few counts of this clonotype. This chain joins TRBV5-4 and TRBJ1-5; 9 bases fit TRBD1. The CDR3 runs to 14 residues. Germline V lookup: CDR1 SGHNT, CDR2 YYREEE (reference sequence). J lost 6 bases, V lost 2 bases, and 3 bases had no gene match. The CDR3 reads CASSLPGQGQPQHF. The CDR3 DNA follows: TGTGCCAGCAGCTTACCGGGACAGGGTCAGCCCCAGCATTTT.

Judged by abundance, this clonotype is medium-sized. The gene calls are TRBV24-1 and TRBJ2-6, with D perhaps matching TRBD1 (6 bases). The CDR3 is 16 amino acids. Trimming removed 3 bases from V and 1 base from J, with 9 bases in between. Per the germline V gene, CDR1 is KGHDR and CDR2 is SFDVKD. The CDR3: CATSDRTGSGANVLTF. In DNA, the CDR3 is TGTGCCACCAGTGATCGAACAGGGTCTGGGGCCAACGTCCTGACTTTC.

The chain is built from TRBV6-5 and TRBJ2-5, with TRBD2 identical over 11 bases. CDR3 length: 15 amino acids. The junction had 9 bases not matched to a gene; V was cut back by 7 bases and J by 5 bases. Germline V gene lookup returns CDR1 MNHEY and CDR2 SVGAGI. CDR3 nucleotides: TGTGCCAGCACCTATAGCGGGGGGGCCGGGGAGACCCAGTACTTC. As protein: CASTYSGGAGETQYF.

This rearrangement joins TRBV21-1 to TRBJ2-5; the table gives TRBD1 as D, unverified against the DNA. TRBV21-1 is listed as a pseudogene. This CDR3 region has 14 residues. The CDR3 loop reads CASSNGEGGETQYF. CDR3 nucleotide sequence: TGTGCCAGCAGCAATGGGGAAGGGGGGGAGACCCAGTACTTC.

The V call is TRBV6-1, the J call TRBJ1-2; D gene ambiguous. The germline V gene encodes CDR1 MNHNS and CDR2 SASEGT. V lost 8 bases to trimming and J lost 3 bases, with 10 bases between them. The CDR3 length is 12 residues. The CDR3 bases are TGTGCCAGCGGGGTACGCTACTATGGCTACACCTTC. As protein: CASGVRYYGYTF.

The chain combines TRBV7-9 with TRBJ2-3; 7 nucleotides line up with TRBD2. V shed 5 bases and J 4 bases; nucleotides not matched to a gene: 6. This CDR3 has 14 amino acids. The V gene's germline CDR1 is SEHNR and CDR2 FQNEAQ (reference sequence). The CDR3 protein is CASSREGGADTQYF. The CDR3 DNA reads as TGTGCCAGCAGCCGCGAGGGAGGGGCAGATACGCAGTATTTT.

This sequence joins TRBV6-2 or TRBV6-3 and TRBJ1-5, with D possibly TRBD1 on 6 matching bases. The CDR3 covers 12 residues. Germline CDR1 is MNHEY and CDR2 is SVGEGT. Trimming cost V 10 bases and J 5 bases, with 12 bases left between them. The CDR3 loop reads CATMDSYQPQHF. CDR3 nucleotide sequence: TGTGCCACCATGGACAGCTATCAGCCCCAGCATTTT.

The rearrangement links TRBV27 to TRBJ2-3, with TRBD2 as a possible D gene (5 bases). Trimming removed 6 bases at V and 5 bases at J, with 21 bases between. There are 16 residues in the CDR3. Germline CDR1 MNHEY, CDR2 SMNVEV (reference sequence). The CDR3 protein is CASSLSGGRWQDTQYF. The CDR3 DNA reads as TGTGCCAGCAGCCTAAGCGGCGGGCGGTGGCAAGATACGCAGTATTTT.

This clonotype was seen only a few times. The chain recombines TRBV7-9 with TRBJ2-1; weak D call: TRBD1 (5 bases). The V end lost 4 bases, the J end lost 6 bases, and 13 bases lay between the germline ends. The germline V gene encodes CDR1 SEHNR and CDR2 FQNEAQ (reference sequence). There are 14 residues in the CDR3. DNA of the CDR3: TGTGCCAGCAGCTCACAAAGACAGAGCAATGAGCAGTTCTTC. The encoded protein is CASSSQRQSNEQFF.

V and J are TRBV4-2 and TRBJ2-2; D gene ambiguous. Germline-derived CDR1 and CDR2 are LGHNA and YNFKEQ. CDR3 length equals 15 residues. The V end lost 1 base, the J end lost 3 bases, and 9 bases lay between the germline ends. The CDR3 DNA reads as TGTGCCAGCAGCCAAGGAGACTTTGACACCGGGGAGCTGTTTTTT. This gives the protein CASSQGDFDTGELFF.

As to this clonotype: A much larger clone sits a single nucleotide away, making a read error possible. The chain links TRBV12-3 or TRBV12-4 to TRBJ1-1, with D hard to call. The CDR3 sequence is 12 residues long. The CDR3 loop is CDSSAQYTEAFF. The DNA of the CDR3 is TGTGACAGCAGTGCACAGTACACTGAAGCTTTCTTT.

Written as DNA, the CDR3 is TGTGCCAGCAGTTTGACCGGGGGGGGCTCCTACAATGAGCAGTTCTTC. Amino acid sequence: CASSLTGGGSYNEQFF. The chain is built from TRBV12-3 or TRBV12-4 and TRBJ2-1; 8 bases fit TRBD2. The CDR3 covers 16 residues. With 3 bases clipped from V and 0 bases from J, the junction kept 4 bases outside the gene matches.

This chain connects TRBV6-6 to TRBJ1-1, with TRBD1 matching over 7 bases. CDR1 and CDR2 from the germline V gene are MNHNY and SVGAGI (reference sequence). J lost 8 bases, V lost 0 bases, and 12 bases had no gene match. There are 16 residues in the CDR3. The CDR3 DNA sequence: TGTGCCAGCAGTTACTCGAGTAGTGGGACAGCCGCCGAAGCTTTCTTT. Translation gives CASSYSSSGTAAEAFF.

Comments on this clonotype: A read error may be the cause here, since a much bigger clone is one base away. V usage is TRBV19 and J usage is TRBJ2-7; either TRBD1 or TRBD2 may fit D (7 bases each). CDR1 and CDR2 from the germline V gene are LNHDA and SQIVND (reference sequence). Trimming stripped 4 bases from V and 8 bases from J, with 21 bases between. The CDR3 is 15 amino acids. CDR3 sequence reads: CASSREGTAIYKQYF. The CDR3 nucleotides are TGTGCCAGTAGTAGGGAGGGGACAGCGATTTACAAGCAGTACTTC.

CDR3 DNA: TGTGCCAGCAGCTCTGGGGTGAAGGGTGAAGCTTTCTTT. This encodes CASSSGVKGEAFF. The rearrangement uses TRBV5-6 and TRBJ1-1, with D unresolved. The CDR3 is made up of 13 amino acids. V was cut by 3 bases and J by 7 bases, with 13 bases left in between. In germline, CDR1 is SGHDT, CDR2 YYEEEE.

This clonotype has just a few counts. V is TRBV6-1 and J is TRBJ1-5; D possibly corresponds to TRBD1 (5 bases). V lost 8 bases, J lost 1 base, and 12 bases lay in between. The germline CDR1 and CDR2 sequences are MNHNS and SASEGT. This CDR3 has 14 residues. The CDR3 spells CASQIRDSNQPQHF. In DNA, the CDR3 is TGTGCCAGCCAGATCCGGGACAGCAATCAGCCCCAGCATTTT.